One and the same sample provided the 3 T cell receptor beta chains below, sequenced in a study of blood T cell repertoires in COVID-19. TCRdb keeps only in-frame clones here, not all; method: immunoSEQ multiplex PCR. The data hold approximately 64,000 clones, with 88% observed a single time. The specimen was PBMCs or T cells enriched from blood (not recorded which). The receptors were gathered from a middle-aged woman who had recovered from COVID-19.

This CDR3 reads CASSSGTLITGELFF. CDR3 in DNA: TGCGCCAGCAGCTCCGGGACTCTAATTACCGGGGAGCTGTTTTTT. V and J are TRBV5-1 and TRBJ2-2, with a tentative D call TRBD2 (6 bases). V was cut by 3 bases and J by 5 bases, with 14 bases left in between. Germline assignment: CDR1 SGHRS and CDR2 YFSETQ. There are 15 residues in the CDR3.

This chain connects TRBV9 to TRBJ1-2, with TRBD1 matching over 8 bases. The germline V gene has CDR1 SGDLS and CDR2 YYNGEE. After removal of 0 bases from V and 7 bases from J, the junction contained 8 bases not matched to a gene. The CDR3 consists of 15 residues. The DNA of the CDR3 is TGTGCCAGCAGCGTAGAAGGGTCAGGGGGCGGTGGCTACACCTTC. This codes for CASSVEGSGGGGYTF.

The chain employs TRBV7-8 and TRBJ2-1, with a weak D call TRBD2 (5 bases). V was cut by 6 bases and J by 1 base, with 10 bases left in between. The CDR3 contains 14 residues. Germline V gene lookup returns CDR1 SGHVS and CDR2 FQNEAQ. The CDR3 sequence is CASRWGVSYNEQFF. The CDR3 region has the DNA TGTGCCAGCAGATGGGGAGTTTCCTACAATGAGCAGTTCTTC.